A single sample is the source of the 5 T cell receptor beta chains below, sequenced in a study of regulatory T cells in long-lasting Graves disease. Construction of the TCR beta libraries employed iRepertoire HTBI primers in conjunction with Arm-PCR of CDR3 regions. TCRdb redid the calling of the multiplex PCR reads with MiXCR, one entry per CDR3 protein. The table shows 680,000 or so distinct CDR3 sequences, with roughly 15% occurring only once. Time point specified: newly diagnosed GD, antithyroid drugs for less than 3 months. Researchers made the TCR library from RNA that was extracted from PBMCs. This sample was also put to use in a study of T cells in Graves' hyperthyroidism and ophthalmopathy.

Sequenced material: peripheral blood mononuclear cells (PBMCs), taken at new diagnosis, from a patient treated with antithyroid drugs. These receptors were collected from a woman in her twenties or thirties with Graves disease.

This chain uses TRBV20-1 with TRBJ2-5; D uncertain. Trimming stripped 5 bases from V and 4 bases from J, with 20 bases between. Germline values: CDR1 DFQATT, CDR2 SNEGSKA (reference sequence). This CDR3 spans 15 amino acids. The DNA of the CDR3 is TGCAGTGCTGGTACCTCCAGCCTGGCATCAGAGACCCAGTACTTC. It specifies CSAGTSSLASETQYF.

This clonotype was seen many times. The V call is TRBV19, the J call TRBJ1-5; 8 positions agree with TRBD1. Unmatched junction bases numbered 17, after V lost 8 bases and J lost 2 bases. CDR1 and CDR2 from the germline V gene are LNHDA and SQIVND (reference sequence). CDR3 size: 18 residues. Written as DNA, the CDR3 is TGTGCCAGTCGCTTAGGACAGGGCCCGGGTTGGGGCAATCAGCCCCAGCATTTT. It encodes CASRLGQGPGWGNQPQHF.

This clonotype occurred many times. The chain couples TRBV5-1 to TRBJ2-7, with D unresolved. There are 15 residues in the CDR3. With 4 bases removed from V and 0 bases from J, the gap between germline ends came to 14 bases. CDR1 and CDR2 (germline): SGHRS, YFSETQ. The CDR3 loop reads CASSMGYSSSYEQYF. The CDR3 nucleotides are TGCGCCAGCAGCATGGGATACTCGAGCTCCTACGAGCAGTACTTC.

This chain links TRBV28 with TRBJ2-1; D call uncertain. V was clipped by 1 base and J by 7 bases, with 11 bases between them. The V gene's germline CDR1 is MDHEN and CDR2 SYDVKM. This CDR3 region has 14 residues. The CDR3 DNA sequence: TGTGCCAGCAGTTTATTGGCCGAGAGGAATGAGCAGTTCTTC. Its protein is CASSLLAERNEQFF. The variable domain in full, completed from reference TRBV28 and TRBJ2-1, reads DVKVTQSSRYLVKRTGEKVFLECVQDMDHENMFWYRQDPGLGLRLIYFSYDVKMKEKGDIPEGYSVSREKKERFSLILESASTNQTSMYLCASSLLAERNEQFFGPGTRLTVL.

V is TRBV7-9 and J is TRBJ1-5; D possibly corresponds to TRBD1 (5 bases). V lost 3 bases, J lost 0 bases, and 15 bases lay in between. The CDR3 totals 17 residues. Germline lookup yields CDR1 SEHNR and CDR2 FQNEAQ (reference sequence). The CDR3 nucleotides read TGTGCCAGCAGCTTGAGCCTCGCAGGGCATAGCAATCAGCCCCAGCATTTT. This codes for CASSLSLAGHSNQPQHF. Full variable domain (remainder filled in from reference TRBV7-9 and TRBJ1-5): DTGVSQNPRHKITKRGQNVTFRCDPISEHNRLYWYRQTLGQGPEFLTYFQNEAQLEKSRLLSDRFSAERPKGSFSTLEIQRTEQGDSAMYLCASSLSLAGHSNQPQHFGDGTRLSIL.